This TCR beta chain was retrieved from a study of cytomegalovirus exposure and HLA in healthy donors. Study observations and caveats: Highest at DRB1 and lowest at HLA-C, TCR association rates differed among HLA loci in a later analysis. Among TCR beta chains, those listed as cytomegalovirus-associated numbered around 180. An analysis was carried out at a later point. It showed that HLA-associated TCR beta chains were more clonally expanded than equally common non-associated chains. The CMV antigen specificity of a few CMV-associated chains was confirmed through in vitro analysis.

The PCR was carried out with 60 Vbeta primers and 13 Jbeta primers. Clones were sequenced by immunoSEQ multiplex PCR, and TCRdb holds only the in-frame ones, with some missing. This table holds tens of thousands of clones. As for this clone: Its antigen is unidentified.

From germline, CDR1 is SEHNR and CDR2 FQNEAQ (reference sequence). V dropped 2 bases and J dropped 5 bases, with 12 bases sitting between them. CDR3 length equals 14 residues. The origin of this receptor is a man aged 50 to 60 in good health and CMV-seronegative. Material for sequencing was PBMCs. The gene calls are TRBV7-9 and TRBJ1-1; D perhaps matches TRBD1 (6 bases). The CDR3 loop is CASSLFSGETEAFF. As DNA, the CDR3 is TGTGCCAGCAGCTTATTCTCAGGGGAAACTGAAGCTTTCTTT.